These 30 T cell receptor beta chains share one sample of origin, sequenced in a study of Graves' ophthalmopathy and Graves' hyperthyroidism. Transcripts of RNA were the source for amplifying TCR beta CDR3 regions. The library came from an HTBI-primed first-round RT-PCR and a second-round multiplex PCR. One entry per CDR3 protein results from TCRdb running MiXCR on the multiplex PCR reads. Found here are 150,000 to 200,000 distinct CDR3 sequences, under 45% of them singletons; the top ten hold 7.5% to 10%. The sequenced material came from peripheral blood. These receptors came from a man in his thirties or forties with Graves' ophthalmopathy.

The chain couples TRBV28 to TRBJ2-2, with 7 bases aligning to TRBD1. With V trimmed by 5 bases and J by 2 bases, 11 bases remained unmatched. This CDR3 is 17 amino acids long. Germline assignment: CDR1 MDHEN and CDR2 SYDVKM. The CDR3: CASSPLGTASNTGELFF. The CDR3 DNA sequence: TGTGCCAGCAGTCCCCTCGGGACAGCGTCCAACACCGGGGAGCTGTTTTTT.

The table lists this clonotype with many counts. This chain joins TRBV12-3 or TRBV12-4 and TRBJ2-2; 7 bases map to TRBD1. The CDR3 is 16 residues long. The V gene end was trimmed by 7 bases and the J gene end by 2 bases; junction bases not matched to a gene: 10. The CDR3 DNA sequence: TGTGCCAGCACCCCGAGGGGGACAGTCAACACCGGGGAGCTGTTTTTT. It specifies CASTPRGTVNTGELFF.

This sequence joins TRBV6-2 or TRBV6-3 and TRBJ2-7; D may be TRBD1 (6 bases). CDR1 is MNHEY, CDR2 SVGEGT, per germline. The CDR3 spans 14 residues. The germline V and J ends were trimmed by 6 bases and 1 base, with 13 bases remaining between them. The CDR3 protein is CASRRGRASYEQYF. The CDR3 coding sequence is TGTGCCAGCAGGAGGGGGAGAGCGTCCTACGAGCAGTACTTC.

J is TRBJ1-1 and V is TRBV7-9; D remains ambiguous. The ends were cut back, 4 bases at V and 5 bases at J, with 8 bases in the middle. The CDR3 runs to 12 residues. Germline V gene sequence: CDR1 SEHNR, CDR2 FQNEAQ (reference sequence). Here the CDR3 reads CASSYLETEAFF. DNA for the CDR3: TGTGCCAGCAGCTACTTGGAAACTGAAGCTTTCTTT.

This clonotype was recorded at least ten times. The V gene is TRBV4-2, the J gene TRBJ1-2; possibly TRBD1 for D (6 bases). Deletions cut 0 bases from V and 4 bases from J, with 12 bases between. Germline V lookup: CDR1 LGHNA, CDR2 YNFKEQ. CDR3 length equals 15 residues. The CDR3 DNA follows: TGTGCCAGCAGCCAAGATGGCCGGGGGCTCTATGGCTACACCTTC. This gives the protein CASSQDGRGLYGYTF.

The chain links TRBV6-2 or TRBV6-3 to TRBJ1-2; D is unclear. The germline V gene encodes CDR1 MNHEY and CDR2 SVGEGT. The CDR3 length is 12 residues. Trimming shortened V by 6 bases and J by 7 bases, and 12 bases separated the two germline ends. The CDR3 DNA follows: TGTGCCAGCAGGCCACCGGAGGGTGGCTACACCTTC. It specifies CASRPPEGGYTF.

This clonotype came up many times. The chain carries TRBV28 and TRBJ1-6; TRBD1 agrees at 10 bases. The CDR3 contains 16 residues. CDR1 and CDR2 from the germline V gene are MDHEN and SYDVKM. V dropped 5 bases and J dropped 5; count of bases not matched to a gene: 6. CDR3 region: CASSPTGGDDNSPLHF. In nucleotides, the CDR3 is TGTGCCAGCAGTCCGACAGGGGGCGACGATAATTCACCCCTCCACTTT. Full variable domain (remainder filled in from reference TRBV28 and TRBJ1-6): DVKVTQSSRYLVKRTGEKVFLECVQDMDHENMFWYRQDPGLGLRLIYFSYDVKMKEKGDIPEGYSVSREKKERFSLILESASTNQTSMYLCASSPTGGDDNSPLHFGNGTRLTVT.

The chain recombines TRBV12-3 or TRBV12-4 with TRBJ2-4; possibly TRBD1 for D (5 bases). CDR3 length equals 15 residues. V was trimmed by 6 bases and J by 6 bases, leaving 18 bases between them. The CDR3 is CASSPQESGVNIQYF. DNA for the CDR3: TGTGCCAGCAGCCCACAGGAGAGTGGGGTAAACATTCAGTACTTC.

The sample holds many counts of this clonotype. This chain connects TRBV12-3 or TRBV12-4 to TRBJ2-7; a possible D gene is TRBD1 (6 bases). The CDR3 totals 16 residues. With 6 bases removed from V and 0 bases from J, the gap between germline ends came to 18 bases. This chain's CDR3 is CASSPPSGHGSYEQYF. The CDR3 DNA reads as TGTGCCAGCAGCCCCCCTTCGGGACACGGCTCCTACGAGCAGTACTTC.

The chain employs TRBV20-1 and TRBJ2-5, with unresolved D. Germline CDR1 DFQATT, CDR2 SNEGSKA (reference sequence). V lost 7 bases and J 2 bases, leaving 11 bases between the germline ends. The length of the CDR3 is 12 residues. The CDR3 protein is CSGKSLQETQYF. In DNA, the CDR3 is TGCAGTGGGAAGTCTCTTCAAGAGACCCAGTACTTC.

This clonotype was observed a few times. CDR3 sequence reads: CASSFTPTGDFSGANVLTF. In DNA, the CDR3 is TGTGCCAGCAGTTTCACCCCGACAGGGGACTTCTCTGGGGCCAACGTCCTGACTTTC. This chain uses TRBV12-3 or TRBV12-4 with TRBJ2-6, with 8 positions matching TRBD1. V lost 3 bases to trimming and J lost 0 bases; unmatched junction nucleotides: 10. This CDR3 spans 19 amino acids.

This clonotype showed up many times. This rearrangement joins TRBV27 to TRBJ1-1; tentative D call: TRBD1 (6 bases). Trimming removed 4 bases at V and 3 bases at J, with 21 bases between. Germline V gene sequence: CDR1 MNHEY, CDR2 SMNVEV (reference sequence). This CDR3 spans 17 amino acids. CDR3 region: CASSSRGAGLVYTEAFF. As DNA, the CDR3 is TGTGCCAGCAGTTCGAGGGGGGCAGGCCTTGTGTACACTGAAGCTTTCTTT.

The CDR3 protein is CASSYTRANTGELFF. The CDR3 DNA reads TGTGCCAGCAGCTATACTAGGGCGAACACCGGGGAGCTGTTTTTT. The chain combines TRBV27 with TRBJ2-2; possible D gene TRBD2, 5 bases. Germline-derived CDR1 and CDR2 are MNHEY and SMNVEV (reference sequence). CDR3 length: 15 residues. Trimming took 6 bases from V and 0 from J, leaving 11 bases between them.

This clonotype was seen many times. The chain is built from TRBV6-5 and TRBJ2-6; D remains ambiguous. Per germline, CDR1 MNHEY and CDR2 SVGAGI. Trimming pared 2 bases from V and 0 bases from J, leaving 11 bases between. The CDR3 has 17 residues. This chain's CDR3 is CASSYEDGSSGANVLTF. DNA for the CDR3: TGTGCCAGCAGTTACGAGGACGGATCCTCTGGGGCCAACGTCCTGACTTTC.

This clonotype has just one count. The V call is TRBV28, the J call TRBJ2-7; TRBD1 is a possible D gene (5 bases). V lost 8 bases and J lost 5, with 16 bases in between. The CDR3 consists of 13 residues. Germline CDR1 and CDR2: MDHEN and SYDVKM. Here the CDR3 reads CASVNGASNEQYF. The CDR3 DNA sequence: TGTGCCAGCGTAAATGGGGCTTCAAACGAGCAGTACTTC.

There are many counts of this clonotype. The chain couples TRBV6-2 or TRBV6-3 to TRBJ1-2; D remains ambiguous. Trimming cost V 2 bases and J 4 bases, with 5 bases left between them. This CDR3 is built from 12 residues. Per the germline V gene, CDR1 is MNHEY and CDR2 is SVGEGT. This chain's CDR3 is CASSYRGYGYTF. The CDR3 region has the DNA TGTGCCAGCAGTTACCGGGGCTATGGCTACACCTTC.

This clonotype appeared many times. CDR3 DNA sequence: TGTGCCATCAGTCAGGGACAGACAATGAACACTGAAGCTTTCTTT. It specifies CAISQGQTMNTEAFF. This chain uses TRBV10-3 with TRBJ1-1; TRBD1 matches 7 bases. Germline CDR1 ENHRY, CDR2 SYGVKD. The V segment lost 5 bases and the J segment 0 bases; nucleotides outside the gene matches: 6. There are 15 residues in the CDR3.

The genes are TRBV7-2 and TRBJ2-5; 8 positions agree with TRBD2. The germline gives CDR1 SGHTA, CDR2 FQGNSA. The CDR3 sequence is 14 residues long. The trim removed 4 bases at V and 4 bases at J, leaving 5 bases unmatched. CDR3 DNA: TGTGCCAGCAGCTATCGGACTAGCCGAGAGACCCAGTACTTC. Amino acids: CASSYRTSRETQYF.

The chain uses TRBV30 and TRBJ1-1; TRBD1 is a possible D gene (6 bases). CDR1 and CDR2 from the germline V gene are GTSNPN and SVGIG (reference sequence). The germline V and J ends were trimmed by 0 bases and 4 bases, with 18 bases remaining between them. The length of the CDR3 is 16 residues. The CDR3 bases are TGTGCCTGGAGTGTTAGGGGGGTCTCCGAGCTCACTGAAGCTTTCTTT. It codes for CAWSVRGVSELTEAFF.

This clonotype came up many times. The CDR3 loop reads CASSSGLAGGNIQYF. The CDR3 DNA reads as TGTGCCAGCAGCTCGGGACTAGCGGGGGGGAACATTCAGTACTTC. The chain carries TRBV11-3 and TRBJ2-4, with 16 positions matching TRBD2. The CDR3 loop spans 15 amino acids. From germline, CDR1 is SGHNT and CDR2 YENEEA. V gave up 4 bases and J gave up 7 bases; unmatched junction bases: 1.

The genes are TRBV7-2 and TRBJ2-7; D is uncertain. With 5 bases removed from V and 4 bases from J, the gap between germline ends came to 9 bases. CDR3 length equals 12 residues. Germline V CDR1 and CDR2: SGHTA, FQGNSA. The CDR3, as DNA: TGTGCCAGCAGCCCGACTCCGTACGAGCAGTACTTC. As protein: CASSPTPYEQYF.

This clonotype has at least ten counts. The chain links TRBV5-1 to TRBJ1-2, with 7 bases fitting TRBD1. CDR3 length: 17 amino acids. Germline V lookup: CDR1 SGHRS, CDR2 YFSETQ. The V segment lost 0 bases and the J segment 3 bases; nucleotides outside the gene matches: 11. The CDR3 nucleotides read TGCGCCAGCAGCTTGGCCGGGGACAGTAGGGTACACTATGGCTACACCTTC. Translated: CASSLAGDSRVHYGYTF.

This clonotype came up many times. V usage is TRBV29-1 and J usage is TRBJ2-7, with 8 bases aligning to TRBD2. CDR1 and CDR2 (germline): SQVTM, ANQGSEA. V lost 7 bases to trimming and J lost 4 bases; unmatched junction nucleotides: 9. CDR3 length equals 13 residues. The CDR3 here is CSAPGLDGYEQYF. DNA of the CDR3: TGCAGCGCACCGGGACTAGACGGGTACGAGCAGTACTTC.

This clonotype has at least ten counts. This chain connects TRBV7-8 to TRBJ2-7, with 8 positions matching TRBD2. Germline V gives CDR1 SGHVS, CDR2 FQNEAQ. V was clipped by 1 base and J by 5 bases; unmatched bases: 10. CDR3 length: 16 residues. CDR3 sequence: CASSLGAGGGLDEQYF. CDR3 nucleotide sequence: TGTGCCAGCAGCTTAGGGGCGGGAGGTGGGTTAGACGAGCAGTACTTC.

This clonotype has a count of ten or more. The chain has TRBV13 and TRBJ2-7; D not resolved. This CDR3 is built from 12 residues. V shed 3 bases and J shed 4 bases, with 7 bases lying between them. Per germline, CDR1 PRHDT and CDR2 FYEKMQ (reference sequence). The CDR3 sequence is CASSFRPYEQYF. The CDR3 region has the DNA TGTGCCAGCAGCTTCCGGCCTTACGAGCAGTACTTC. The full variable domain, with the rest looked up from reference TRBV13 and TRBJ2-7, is AAGVIQSPRHLIKEKRETATLKCYPIPRHDTVYWYQQGPGQDPQFLISFYEKMQSDKGSIPDRFSAQQFSDYHSELNMSSLELGDSALYFCASSFRPYEQYFGPGTRLTVT.

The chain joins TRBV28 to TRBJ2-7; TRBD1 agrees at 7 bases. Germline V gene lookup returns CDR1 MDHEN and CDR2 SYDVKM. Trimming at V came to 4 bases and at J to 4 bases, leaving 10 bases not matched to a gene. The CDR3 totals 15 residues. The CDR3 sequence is CASSSVNPGQYEQYF. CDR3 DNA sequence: TGTGCCAGCAGTTCAGTAAACCCGGGACAGTACGAGCAGTACTTC. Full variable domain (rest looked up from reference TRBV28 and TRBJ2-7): DVKVTQSSRYLVKRTGEKVFLECVQDMDHENMFWYRQDPGLGLRLIYFSYDVKMKEKGDIPEGYSVSREKKERFSLILESASTNQTSMYLCASSSVNPGQYEQYFGPGTRLTVT.

The CDR3 here is CASSLWGTGRGETQYF. The DNA of the CDR3 is TGTGCCAGCAGTTTATGGGGGACGGGACGGGGCGAGACCCAGTACTTC. The chain is built from TRBV28 and TRBJ2-5; perhaps D is TRBD1 or TRBD2 (5 bases each). Per germline, CDR1 MDHEN and CDR2 SYDVKM. This CDR3 comprises 16 residues. V shed 0 bases and J shed 5 bases, with 16 bases lying between them.

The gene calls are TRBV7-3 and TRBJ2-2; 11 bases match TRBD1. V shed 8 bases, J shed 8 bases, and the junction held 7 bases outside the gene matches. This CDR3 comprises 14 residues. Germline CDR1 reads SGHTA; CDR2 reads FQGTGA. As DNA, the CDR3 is TGTGCCAGCGCCCGGGACAGGGGGACGGGGGAGCTGTTTTTT. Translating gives CASARDRGTGELFF.

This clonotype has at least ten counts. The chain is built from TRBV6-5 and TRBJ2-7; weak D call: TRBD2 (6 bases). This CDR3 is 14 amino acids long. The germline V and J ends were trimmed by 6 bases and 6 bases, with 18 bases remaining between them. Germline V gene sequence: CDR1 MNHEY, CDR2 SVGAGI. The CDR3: CASSPPGGSLEQYF. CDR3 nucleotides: TGTGCCAGCAGCCCTCCCGGGGGATCACTCGAGCAGTACTTC.

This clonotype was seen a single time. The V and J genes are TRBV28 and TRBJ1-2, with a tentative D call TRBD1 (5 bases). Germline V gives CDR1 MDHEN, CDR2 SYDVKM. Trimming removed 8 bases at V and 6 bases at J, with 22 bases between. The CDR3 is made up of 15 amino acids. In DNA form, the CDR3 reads TGTGCCAGCTGGGCCCCGGGGGGAATCAGCCATGGCTACACCTTC. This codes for CASWAPGGISHGYTF.